Listed below are T cell receptor beta chains from one sample, sequenced in a study of CD8+CD57+ T cells in acquired aplastic anemia. TCRdb recomputed calls from the reads with MiXCR, one row per CDR3 protein. The data contain around 170,000 distinct CDR3 sequences, about three fifths of them singletons. Specimen: sorted CD4+, CD8+, or CD8+CD57+ T cells (not recorded which) from PBMCs. Source of these receptors: a human donor in good health. Both conserved end residues are part of each CDR3. A D gene is named only where the DNA matches it firmly. Only part of the rows carry a size: once, few, many, or a class if the clone is expanded.

>NA|TRBJ1-1|TRBV2|NA
CASNSIGEGTEAFF
TGTGCCAGCAACTCGATCGGAGAGGGCACTGAAGCTTTCTTT
>NA|TRBJ2-7|TRBV9|many
CASSVAPDSYEQYF
TGTGCCAGCAGCGTAGCTCCTGATTCCTACGAGCAGTACTTC
>NA|TRBJ2-7|TRBV7-6|NA
CASSFTGKGEQYF
TGTGCCAGCAGCTTCACAGGGAAGGGCGAGCAGTACTTC
>TRBD1|TRBJ1-2|TRBV2|NA
CASSESGQGEGYTF
TGTGCCAGCAGTGAATCGGGACAGGGGGAGGGCTACACCTTC
>NA|TRBJ2-3|TRBV7-9|once
CASSSRGQTDTQYF
TGTGCCAGCAGCTCTCGGGGCCAAACAGATACGCAGTATTTT
>TRBD2|TRBJ2-7|TRBV5-1|NA
CASSLGTSGSGEQYF
TGCGCCAGCAGCTTGGGGACTAGCGGGAGTGGCGAGCAGTACTTC
>TRBD1|TRBJ2-7|TRBV19|NA
CASSTTGGAYEQYF
TGTGCCAGTAGTACCACAGGGGGCGCCTACGAGCAGTACTTC
>NA|TRBJ1-2|TRBV7-3|once
CASSPSYNYGYTF
TGTGCCAGCAGCCCTAGTTATAACTATGGCTACACCTTC
>NA|TRBJ2-6|TRBV9|NA
CASQGPNTGANVLTF
TGTGCCAGCCAAGGACCGAACACTGGGGCCAACGTCCTGACTTTC
>NA|TRBJ1-6|TRBV2|NA
CASSNGQINSPLHF
TGTGCCAGCAGTAACGGACAGATTAATTCACCCCTCCACTTT
>NA|TRBJ2-7|TRBV7-8|NA
CASSSTRSYEQYF
TGTGCCAGCAGCTCCACAAGATCCTACGAGCAGTACTTC
>TRBD2|TRBJ2-5|TRBV20-1|NA
CSARVGTSGQETQYF
TGCAGTGCTAGAGTGGGAACTAGCGGACAAGAGACCCAGTACTTC
>NA|TRBJ1-5|TRBV7-9|NA
CASSLAQNQPQHF
TGTGCCAGCAGCTTAGCGCAGAATCAGCCCCAGCATTTT
>NA|TRBJ2-7|TRBV15|NA
CATSNPGGGSWEQYF
TGTGCCACCAGCAACCCAGGGGGCGGGAGTTGGGAGCAGTACTTC
>TRBD1|TRBJ2-2|TRBV9|NA
CASHDGQGGIGELFF
TGTGCCAGCCACGACGGACAGGGCGGTATCGGGGAGCTGTTTTTT
>NA|TRBJ2-3|TRBV25-1|NA
CASSDASLGSADTPYF
TGTGCCAGCAGTGACGCTAGTTTGGGGTCTGCAGATACGCCGTATTTT
>TRBD1|TRBJ2-7|TRBV5-4|NA
CASRRDRDLYEQYF
TGTGCCAGCCGAAGGGACAGGGATTTGTACGAGCAGTACTTC
>NA|TRBJ2-7|TRBV6-2/TRBV6-3|many
CASSLTASYEQYF
TGTGCCAGCAGTTTAACAGCTTCCTACGAGCAGTACTTC
>TRBD1|TRBJ2-7|TRBV3-1|many
CASSPGGHEQYF
TGTGCCAGCAGCCCAGGGGGCCACGAGCAGTACTTC
>TRBD1|TRBJ1-2|TRBV7-2|NA
CASSLTGVSTF
TGTGCCAGCAGCCTAACAGGGGTCAGCACCTTC
>NA|TRBJ1-2|TRBV20-1|NA
CSATDYGYTF
TGCAGTGCTACAGATTATGGCTACACCTTC
>NA|TRBJ2-5|TRBV24-1|NA
CATQRAGARETQYF
TGTGCCACCCAAAGAGCAGGGGCGCGGGAGACCCAGTACTTC
>NA|TRBJ2-1|TRBV10-3|NA
CAISPQGSYNEQFF
TGTGCCATCAGCCCACAGGGTTCCTACAATGAGCAGTTCTTC
>NA|TRBJ1-4|TRBV5-1|few
CASSSSGDPNEKLFF
TGCGCCAGCAGCTCGTCAGGGGACCCAAATGAAAAACTGTTTTTT
>TRBD2|TRBJ2-1|TRBV9|many
CASSVLAGYHNEQFF
TGTGCCAGCAGCGTACTAGCGGGATACCACAATGAGCAGTTCTTC
>TRBD1|TRBJ2-7|TRBV20-1|NA
CSARDFRTGDLEQYF
TGCAGTGCTAGAGATTTCCGGACAGGGGATCTCGAGCAGTACTTC
>NA|TRBJ1-5|TRBV15|NA
CATSRVGSDSNQPQHF
TGTGCCACCAGCAGAGTAGGCAGCGATAGCAATCAGCCCCAGCATTTT
>NA|TRBJ1-2|TRBV11-1|few
CASSLCANYGYTF
TGTGCCAGCAGCTTATGTGCTAACTATGGCTACACCTTC
>NA|TRBJ1-5|TRBV19|NA
CASSIDRTQPQHF
TGTGCCAGTAGTATCGACAGGACCCAGCCCCAGCATTTT
>NA|TRBJ1-4|TRBV7-9|NA
CASSLGRLNEKLFF
TGTGCCAGCAGCTTAGGGCGGCTGAATGAAAAACTGTTTTTT
>NA|TRBJ2-1|TRBV24-1|NA
CATSEGPDEQFF
TGTGCCACCAGTGAGGGACCGGATGAGCAGTTCTTC
>NA|TRBJ1-4|TRBV7-9|NA
CASSSRTEGEKLFF
TGTGCCAGCAGCTCCCGAACGGAGGGCGAAAAACTGTTTTTT
>NA|TRBJ1-1|TRBV5-5|NA
CASSTTAGEAFF
TGTGCCAGCAGCACTACCGCAGGTGAAGCTTTCTTT
>NA|TRBJ2-7|TRBV4-1|many
CASSQLHSDSYEQYF
TGCGCCAGCAGCCAGCTCCATTCCGACTCCTACGAGCAGTACTTC
>NA|TRBJ2-5|TRBV11-2|NA
CASSLVVGQETQYF
TGTGCCAGCAGCTTAGTGGTCGGCCAAGAGACCCAGTACTTC
>NA|TRBJ1-2|TRBV9|NA
CASSAEVRSNYGYTF
TGTGCCAGCAGCGCGGAGGTCAGGAGTAACTATGGCTACACCTTC
>NA|TRBJ1-4|TRBV7-4|NA
CASSLLGGENEKLFF
TGTGCCAGCAGCTTATTAGGGGGAGAGAATGAAAAACTGTTTTTT
>TRBD1|TRBJ2-1|TRBV3-1|NA
CASSNTDRATRNEQLF
TGTGCCAGCAGCAATACCGACAGGGCGACCCGCAATGAGCAGCTCTTC
>NA|TRBJ2-7|TRBV2|NA
CASTPTGSYEQYF
TGTGCCAGCACCCCGACAGGAAGTTACGAGCAGTACTTC
>NA|TRBJ1-1|TRBV7-9|NA
CASSLWQVETEAFF
TGTGCCAGCAGCTTATGGCAGGTAGAGACTGAAGCTTTCTTT
>TRBD2|TRBJ2-7|TRBV5-1|many
CASSSTSGSSYEQYF
TGCGCCAGCAGTTCGACTAGCGGGAGCTCCTACGAGCAGTACTTC
>NA|TRBJ2-5|TRBV5-1|NA
CASSFGGGFQETQYF
TGCGCCAGCAGCTTTGGTGGGGGGTTTCAAGAGACCCAGTACTTC
>TRBD2|TRBJ2-7|TRBV24-1|NA
CATSGVRERDEQYF
TGTGCCACCAGTGGTGTGCGGGAGCGCGACGAGCAGTACTTC
>NA|TRBJ2-3|TRBV15|NA
CATRHGTDTQYF
TGTGCCACCAGACACGGGACAGATACGCAGTATTTT
>NA|TRBJ1-5|TRBV7-2|NA
CASSLYVNSNQPQHF
TGTGCCAGCAGCTTATACGTTAATAGCAATCAGCCCCAGCATTTT
>TRBD2|TRBJ2-1|TRBV9|many
CASSELAGGPSNEQFF
TGTGCCAGCAGCGAACTAGCGGGAGGGCCCTCGAATGAGCAGTTCTTC
>TRBD1|TRBJ1-1|TRBV7-9|NA
CASSLPQRQGMNTEAFF
TGTGCCAGCAGCTTACCCCAGAGACAGGGGATGAACACTGAAGCTTTCTTT
>TRBD2|TRBJ2-1|TRBV29-1|NA
CSVTGTSGPYNEQFF
TGCAGCGTAACCGGGACTAGCGGACCCTACAATGAGCAGTTCTTC
>NA|TRBJ2-7|TRBV2|NA
CASSQPGTYEQYF
TGTGCCAGCAGTCAACCAGGGACCTACGAGCAGTACTTC
>TRBD1|TRBJ2-3|TRBV12-5|many
CASGTDRVSTDTQYF
TGTGCTAGTGGCACAGACAGGGTATCCACAGATACGCAGTATTTT
>NA|TRBJ1-1|TRBV20-1|NA
CSARGDHTEAFF
TGCAGTGCTAGAGGGGACCACACTGAAGCTTTCTTT